Shown below are 29 T cell receptor beta chains from a single sample sequenced in a study of control samples from healthy donors and cancer patients. Clones were sequenced by immunoSEQ multiplex PCR, and TCRdb holds only the in-frame ones, with some missing. The repertoire holds 90,000 or so clones, with approximately 84% as singletons. The sequenced sample consisted of PBMCs. The receptors come from a man between 65 and 79 years old with lung cancer.

J is TRBJ2-5 and V is TRBV10-2; D may be TRBD1 (6 bases). The germline V and J ends were trimmed by 11 bases and 0 bases, with 16 bases remaining between them. This CDR3 is 14 amino acids long. CDR1 is WSHSY and CDR2 is SAAADI in the germline V gene. The CDR3: CASRDTPYQETQYF. As DNA, the CDR3 is TGCGCCTCCCGGGACACACCGTACCAAGAGACCCAGTACTTC.

The chain links TRBV6-5 to TRBJ2-3; a possible D gene is TRBD2 (5 bases). CDR3 length: 14 residues. With 6 bases removed from V and 0 bases from J, the gap between germline ends came to 10 bases. Germline V lookup: CDR1 MNHEY, CDR2 SVGAGI. The CDR3 DNA reads as TGTGCCAGCAGGTCTCGGGGTAGCACAGATACGCAGTATTTT. Its translation: CASRSRGSTDTQYF.

The V and J genes are TRBV11-2 and TRBJ2-4; 8 nucleotides match TRBD1. CDR3 size: 15 residues. The V segment lost 5 bases and the J segment 3 bases; nucleotides outside the gene matches: 6. From germline, CDR1 is SGHAT and CDR2 FQNNGV. CDR3 sequence reads: CASSLRQGIKNIQYF. In nucleotides, the CDR3 is TGTGCCAGCAGCCTCAGACAGGGGATCAAAAACATTCAGTACTTC.

This clone was seen ten or more times. The CDR3, as DNA: TGTGCCAGCAGCTTAGGGGACGGCGGGCCCTACGAGCAGTACTTC. It is translated as CASSLGDGGPYEQYF. V usage is TRBV11-2 and J usage is TRBJ2-7; the D gene could be TRBD1 or TRBD2 (5 bases each). Germline loops: CDR1 SGHAT, CDR2 FQNNGV. The CDR3 extends over 15 amino acids. Trimming shortened V by 1 base and J by 2 bases, and 12 bases separated the two germline ends.

The chain has TRBV24-1 and TRBJ1-6; D is possibly TRBD1 (5 bases). The V and J ends lost 6 bases and 6 bases respectively, with 11 bases between them. Germline CDR1 KGHDR, CDR2 SFDVKD. CDR3 length equals 14 residues. The CDR3 nucleotides read TGTGCCACCAGTCCTGGGGGGATTAATTCACCCCTCCACTTT. Amino acids: CATSPGGINSPLHF.

The chain combines TRBV3-1 (or the pseudogene TRBV3-2) with TRBJ2-3; D gene uncertain. Germline V gives CDR1 LGHDT, CDR2 YNNKEL (reference sequence). The V and J ends lost 4 bases and 1 base respectively, with 9 bases between them. The length of the CDR3 is 14 residues. CDR3 region: CASSLEWRTDTQYF. The CDR3 DNA sequence: TGTGCCAGCAGCCTGGAGTGGCGCACAGATACGCAGTATTTT.

The rearrangement links TRBV6-2 or TRBV6-3 to TRBJ1-5; possibly TRBD1 for D (5 bases). From germline, CDR1 is MNHEY and CDR2 SVGEGT. The CDR3 spans 13 residues. V lost 2 bases, J lost 6 bases, and 8 bases lay in between. In DNA form, the CDR3 reads TGTGCCAGCAGTTACAGGGGTCTTCAGCCCCAGCATTTT. Translating it yields CASSYRGLQPQHF.

This sequence joins TRBV6-5 and TRBJ2-1; 8 nucleotides align to TRBD2. Germline trimming cut 6 bases from V and 6 bases from J; bases unmatched to any gene: 7. CDR1 and CDR2 from the germline V gene are MNHEY and SVGAGI. This CDR3 is 14 amino acids long. The CDR3 protein is CASRPQAGGNEQFF. For the CDR3, the DNA is TGTGCCAGCAGGCCTCAGGCGGGGGGCAATGAGCAGTTCTTC.

The chain links TRBV7-9 to TRBJ1-3; no reliable D call. The V end lost 1 base, the J end lost 0 bases, and 10 bases lay between the germline ends. CDR1 and CDR2 (germline): SEHNR, FQNEAQ (reference sequence). This CDR3 is 16 amino acids long. The CDR3 DNA follows: TGTGCCAGCAGCTTAGGCGCGTTGATCTCTGGAAACACCATATATTTT. It translates to CASSLGALISGNTIYF.

The V call is TRBV5-4, the J call TRBJ2-7; weak D call: TRBD1 (5 bases). Germline CDR1 is SGHNT and CDR2 is YYREEE (reference sequence). The CDR3 has 14 residues. Trimming stripped 0 bases from V and 6 bases from J, with 13 bases between. The CDR3 DNA reads as TGTGCCAGCAGCTTGGCCGGCAGGGTTGTCGAGCAGTACTTC. It translates to CASSLAGRVVEQYF.

CDR3 coding DNA: TGTGCCAGTAGTGCAGGACAGGGAAAGGGAGAGACCCAGTACTTC. As protein: CASSAGQGKGETQYF. The chain recombines TRBV19 with TRBJ2-5; TRBD1 matches at 8 bases. With 5 bases clipped from V and 4 bases from J, the junction kept 9 bases outside the gene matches. Germline V gives CDR1 LNHDA, CDR2 SQIVND (reference sequence). The CDR3 has 15 residues.

This chain joins TRBV4-1 and TRBJ2-3, with 8 bases identical to TRBD2. The CDR3 sequence is 14 residues long. With V trimmed by 4 bases and J by 5 bases, 5 bases remained unmatched. The germline V gene encodes CDR1 MGHRA and CDR2 YSYEKL. The CDR3 sequence: CASSLGGAGDTQYF. The DNA of the CDR3 is TGCGCCAGCAGCCTCGGGGGGGCAGGAGATACGCAGTATTTT.

The rearrangement uses TRBV6-2 or TRBV6-3 and TRBJ2-1, with TRBD2 matching over 11 bases. V lost 2 bases to trimming and J lost 9 bases; unmatched junction nucleotides: 6. The CDR3 loop spans 15 amino acids. Germline CDR1 MNHEY, CDR2 SVGEGT. The CDR3, as DNA: TGTGCCAGCAGTTACAACTACGGGACTAGCGGTGAGCAGTTCTTC. As protein: CASSYNYGTSGEQFF.

The chain links TRBV24-1 to TRBJ2-1; D may be TRBD1 (6 bases). The CDR3 spans 16 residues. The germline CDR1 and CDR2 sequences are KGHDR and SFDVKD. V was shortened by 1 base and J by 4 bases, with 13 bases between the two germline ends. The CDR3 is CATSDLKAGAYNEQFF. Here the CDR3 DNA reads TGTGCCACCAGTGATTTAAAGGCAGGGGCATACAATGAGCAGTTCTTC.

The chain has TRBV5-4 and TRBJ1-1; D unclear. The CDR3 is 13 amino acids. CDR1 is SGHNT, CDR2 YYREEE, per germline (reference sequence). The V and J ends lost 1 base and 5 bases respectively, with 9 bases between them. CDR3 sequence: CASSLPFLTEAFF. CDR3 DNA sequence: TGTGCCAGCAGCTTGCCCTTCCTTACTGAAGCTTTCTTT.

The rearrangement uses TRBV15 and TRBJ1-5, with D unresolved. Germline V gene data show CDR1 as LNHNV and CDR2 as YYDKDF (reference sequence). V lost 0 bases, J lost 3 bases, and 12 bases lay in between. CDR3 length: 16 amino acids. In DNA, the CDR3 is TGTGCCACCAGCAGAGAAAGACGGAGGGACAATCAGCCCCAGCATTTT. Translating it yields CATSRERRRDNQPQHF.

The CDR3 reads CASSVGTGFKTQYF. The CDR3 coding sequence is TGTGCCAGCAGCGTAGGGACAGGGTTTAAGACCCAGTACTTC. This sequence joins TRBV7-2 and TRBJ2-5; 9 bases map to TRBD1. The CDR3 contains 14 residues. Germline loops: CDR1 SGHTA, CDR2 FQGNSA. Trimming cost V 5 bases and J 6 bases; bases outside gene matches: 7.

Only one count was recorded for this clone. This rearrangement joins TRBV7-7 to TRBJ2-5; 12 positions match TRBD2. The CDR3 covers 15 residues. Germline CDR1 and CDR2: SSHAT and FNYEAQ (reference sequence). This CDR3 reads CASERLAGDPETQYF. CDR3 in DNA: TGTGCTAGCGAACGACTAGCGGGGGACCCAGAGACCCAGTACTTC.

The chain joins TRBV5-1 to TRBJ2-6; D not certain. Germline V gene data show CDR1 as SGHRS and CDR2 as YFSETQ. V gave up 1 base and J gave up 1 base, with 6 bases separating them. The CDR3 length is 15 residues. In DNA form, the CDR3 reads TGCGCCAGCAGCTTGACGGGTTCTGGGGCCAACGTCCTGACTTTC. This codes for CASSLTGSGANVLTF.

The chain carries TRBV27 and TRBJ2-7; D ambiguous. The germline V gene encodes CDR1 MNHEY and CDR2 SMNVEV (reference sequence). Trimming took off 2 bases at V and 6 bases at J, with 11 bases between the two ends. This CDR3 has 13 residues. The CDR3 here is CASSLGPGAEQYF. CDR3 nucleotide sequence: TGTGCCAGCAGTTTAGGCCCCGGCGCCGAGCAGTACTTC.

The chain employs TRBV3-1 (or the pseudogene TRBV3-2) and TRBJ1-1; D uncertain. V gave up 0 bases and J gave up 1 base, with 6 bases separating them. Per the germline V gene, CDR1 is LGHDT and CDR2 is YNNKEL (reference sequence). This CDR3 region has 14 residues. The CDR3 DNA reads as TGTGCCAGCAGCCAAGACAGGAGGAACACTGAAGCTTTCTTT. It codes for CASSQDRRNTEAFF.

The rearrangement uses TRBV3-1 (or the pseudogene TRBV3-2) and TRBJ1-3, with D tentatively TRBD1 (5 bases). The CDR3 loop spans 17 amino acids. Trimming removed 0 bases at V and 0 bases at J, with 12 bases between. In germline, CDR1 is LGHDT, CDR2 YNNKEL (reference sequence). Here the CDR3 reads CASSQEGAGLSGNTIYF. CDR3 bases: TGTGCCAGCAGCCAAGAAGGGGCAGGTCTCTCTGGAAACACCATATATTTT.

The gene calls are TRBV18 and TRBJ1-5, with D possibly matching TRBD1 (5 bases). CDR1 is KGHSH, CDR2 LQKENI, per germline. The CDR3 is made up of 14 amino acids. V lost 2 bases and J lost 2, with 7 bases in between. CDR3 protein: CASSPIGGNQPQHF. DNA for the CDR3: TGTGCCAGCTCACCAATAGGGGGCAATCAGCCCCAGCATTTT.

The chain couples TRBV4-2 to TRBJ2-2; D unclear. Trimming left V 0 bases short and J 6 bases short, with 11 bases between. The germline CDR1 and CDR2 sequences are LGHNA and YNFKEQ. This CDR3 is 15 amino acids long. The CDR3 here is CASSQDKGMAGELFF. DNA for the CDR3: TGTGCCAGCAGCCAAGACAAGGGAATGGCCGGGGAGCTGTTTTTT.

The V gene is TRBV29-1, the J gene TRBJ2-1; tentatively, D is TRBD1 (6 bases). Trimming took 7 bases from V and 7 from J, leaving 17 bases between them. Germline V gene sequence: CDR1 SQVTM, CDR2 ANQGSEA. The CDR3 extends over 13 amino acids. For the CDR3, the DNA is TGCAGCGGGACCCAGCAGGGGAAGAATGAGCAGTTCTTC. Translation: CSGTQQGKNEQFF.

This chain links TRBV9 with TRBJ2-1, with 8 positions matching TRBD2. V was clipped by 4 bases and J by 7 bases; unmatched bases: 7. Germline CDR1 reads SGDLS; CDR2 reads YYNGEE. The CDR3 runs 14 residues. CDR3 amino acids: CASSSPGGANEQFF. For the CDR3, the DNA is TGTGCCAGCAGCTCCCCCGGGGGGGCTAATGAGCAGTTCTTC.

V gene TRBV5-1 combines with J gene TRBJ2-7; 7 nucleotides match TRBD1. CDR3 length: 15 residues. The V gene end was trimmed by 2 bases and the J gene end by 1 base; junction bases not matched to a gene: 6. The V gene's germline CDR1 is SGHRS and CDR2 YFSETQ. Here the CDR3 DNA reads TGCGCCAGCAGCTTCGGGACAGCCCCTTCCTACGAGCAGTACTTC. Translating it yields CASSFGTAPSYEQYF.

This clone was recorded only once. The chain recombines TRBV5-5 with TRBJ1-2; maybe TRBD1 (6 bases). Germline V gene lookup returns CDR1 SGHKS and CDR2 YYEKEE (reference sequence). V lost 4 bases, J lost 4 bases, and 11 bases lay in between. The CDR3 totals 13 residues. Here the CDR3 reads CASSPRTVYGYTF. CDR3 nucleotides: TGTGCCAGCAGCCCCAGGACAGTCTATGGCTACACCTTC. Complete variable domain (other parts from reference TRBV5-5 and TRBJ1-2): DAGVTQSPTHLIKTRGQQVTLRCSPISGHKSVSWYQQVLGQGPQFIFQYYEKEERGRGNFPDRFSARQFPNYSSELNVNALLLGDSALYLCASSPRTVYGYTFGSGTRLTVV.

Of note for this clone: A single base separates this from a much larger clone, so it may be a read error. The chain has TRBV5-4 and TRBJ1-1, with 11 bases lining up with TRBD1. Losses at the gene ends were 3 bases for V and 3 bases for J; bases not matched to a gene: 10. There are 17 residues in the CDR3. Germline V CDR1 and CDR2: SGHNT, YYREEE (reference sequence). CDR3 loop: CASSWGGTGGVDTEAFF. CDR3 in DNA: TGTGCCAGCAGCTGGGGGGGGACAGGGGGTGTCGACACTGAAGCTTTCTTT.